The entry below describes one T cell receptor (beta chain). Its antigen remains unidentified. This record comes from a study of T cell repertoires in cytomegalovirus infection. Turning to the study itself: TCR beta signatures that were public indicated CMV infection and matching HLA type.

TCRdb itself ran the reads through MiXCR, one entry per CDR3 protein. The sample lists roughly 920,000 distinct CDR3 sequences, roughly 31% occurring once. The V gene lost 6 bases and the J gene lost 2 bases, with 18 bases spanning the gap. CDR3 length: 16 residues. CDR1 is MNHEY, CDR2 SVGAGI, per germline. The receptor was isolated from a human donor in good health (CMV status not recorded). Some clones in this sample may be carry-over from other donors' samples. The sequenced sample was cultured CD8+ T cells from PBMCs, obtained from culture after CMV antigen stimulation. V and J are TRBV6-5 and TRBJ2-3; weak D call: TRBD1 (6 bases). Here the CDR3 reads CASSLVTGTPTDTQYF. Written as DNA, the CDR3 is TGTGCCAGCAGCCTGGTGACAGGCACACCCACAGATACGCAGTATTTT.